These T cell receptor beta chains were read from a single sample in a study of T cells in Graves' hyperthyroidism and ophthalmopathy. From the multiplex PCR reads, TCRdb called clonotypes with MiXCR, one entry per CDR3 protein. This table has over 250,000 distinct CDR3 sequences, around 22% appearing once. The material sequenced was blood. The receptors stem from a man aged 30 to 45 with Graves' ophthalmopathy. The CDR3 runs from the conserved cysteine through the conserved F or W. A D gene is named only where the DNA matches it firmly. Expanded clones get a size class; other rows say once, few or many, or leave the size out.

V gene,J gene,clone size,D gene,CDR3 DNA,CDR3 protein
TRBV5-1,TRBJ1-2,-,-,TGCGCCAGCAGCCAAGACAGGATCTATGGTGGCTGCACCTTC,CASSQDRIYGGCTF
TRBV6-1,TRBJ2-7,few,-,TGTGCCAGCAGAAAAGACGCCTACGAGCAGTACTTC,CASRKDAYEQYF
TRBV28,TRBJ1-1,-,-,TGTGCCAGCAGCCTGAATCGGGGGGCCACTGAAGCTTTCTTT,CASSLNRGATEAFF
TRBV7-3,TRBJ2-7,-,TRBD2,TGTGCCAGCAGCTTAAATTCGGGGGGCGAGCAGTACTTC,CASSLNSGGEQYF
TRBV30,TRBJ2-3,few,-,TGTGCCTGGAGCGGGAGTAGTGCAGATACGCAGTATTTT,CAWSGSSADTQYF
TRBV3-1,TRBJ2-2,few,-,TGTGCCAGCAGCCAAAAGAACCGGAACACCGGGGAGCTGTTTTTT,CASSQKNRNTGELFF
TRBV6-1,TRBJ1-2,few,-,TGTGCCAGCAGTGAATCGGAGGGGATGGGTGGCTATGGCTACACCTTC,CASSESEGMGGYGYTF
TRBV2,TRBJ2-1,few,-,TGTGCCAGCAGTGAGGGCTACACAGGGATACGGATCAATGAGCAGTTCTTC,CASSEGYTGIRINEQFF
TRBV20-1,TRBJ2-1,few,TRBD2,TGCAGTGCTAGAGGGGAAGGGCTAGCGGGAGTCTTCTCCTACAATGAGCAGTTCTTC,CSARGEGLAGVFSYNEQFF
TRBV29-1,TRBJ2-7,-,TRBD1,TGCAGCGTGTCTGCCGGGACAGGGTCCGGCGAGCAGTACTTC,CSVSAGTGSGEQYF